This TCR beta chain was documented in a study of blood T cell repertoires in COVID-19. Study-wide background: Both acute and convalescent COVID-19 samples were obtained from the United States, Italy and Spain. The analysed material was cDNA or gDNA that came from T cells, B-cell-depleted T cells, or PBMCs.

Per the original methods: Using reference gene primer amplification, nucleated cell counts were estimated. Data came from immunoSEQ multiplex PCR; TCRdb stores just in-frame clones and leaves some out. The V and J calls and clone size are taken from that table; D and trimming were inferred from the DNA. This table has 74,000 or so clones, roughly nine tenths appearing once. Per the germline V gene, CDR1 is GTSNPN and CDR2 is SVGIG (reference sequence). The CDR3 is 17 residues long. The V gene lost 4 bases and the J gene lost 0 bases, with 18 bases spanning the gap. Sequencing used peripheral blood. This TCR came from a man in his forties or fifties with active COVID-19. The chain is built from TRBV30 and TRBJ1-4; tentative D call: TRBD1 (5 bases). The CDR3 spells CAWISGRDLATNEKLFF. Written as DNA, the CDR3 is TGTGCCTGGATTTCCGGGAGGGACCTTGCAACTAATGAAAAACTGTTTTTT. Using reference TRBV30 and TRBJ1-4 for the parts outside the CDR3, the full variable domain is SQTIHQWPATLVQPVGSPLSLECTVEGTSNPNLYWYRQAAGRGLQLLFYSVGIGQISSEVPQNLSASRPQDRQFILSSKKLLLSDSGFYLCAWISGRDLATNEKLFFGSGTQLSVL.